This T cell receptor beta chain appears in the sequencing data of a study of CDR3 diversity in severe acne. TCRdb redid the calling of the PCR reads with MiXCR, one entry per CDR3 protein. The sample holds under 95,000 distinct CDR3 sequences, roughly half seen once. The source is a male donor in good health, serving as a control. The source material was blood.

CDR3 bases: TGCAGCGTTGAATCAGCCTACACAGATACGCAGTATTTT. The encoded protein is CSVESAYTDTQYF. The chain uses TRBV29-1 and TRBJ2-3; D uncertain. The CDR3 consists of 13 residues. Germline CDR1 SQVTM, CDR2 ANQGSEA. V was cut by 2 bases and J by 2 bases, with 8 bases left in between.